This is a list of T cell receptor beta chains from one sample in a study of T cell changes during pregnancy in multiple sclerosis. Some clones are missing from TCRdb's copy, which holds only in-frame ones; the method was immunoSEQ multiplex PCR. Here the sample spans 35,000 or so clones, around 90% being singletons. This sample comprised CD4+ T cells from peripheral blood mononuclear cells, obtained after pregnancy. The source is a female donor with multiple sclerosis, enrolled in a pregnancy study. Both conserved end residues are part of each CDR3. The D gene is left open where the match is weak. Clone sizes are given selectively: once, few, many, or a class where the clone is expanded.

CDR3nt: TGTGCCAGCAGCTGGGGGGGAGCCCAAGTGGAGCAGTTCTTC
CDR3aa: CASSWGGAQVEQFF
v_gene: TRBV5-6
abundance: .
j_gene: TRBJ2-1
d_gene: TRBD2

CDR3nt: TGTGCCAGCAGCGATAATAATGATCTAGCGGGTTTAACAGATACGCAGTATTTT
CDR3aa: CASSDNNDLAGLTDTQYF
v_gene: TRBV6-4
abundance: .
j_gene: TRBJ2-3
d_gene: TRBD2

CDR3nt: TGTGCCAGCAGCCACGATGGGAGAACCTACGAGCAGTACTTC
CDR3aa: CASSHDGRTYEQYF
v_gene: TRBV11-2
abundance: .
j_gene: TRBJ2-7
d_gene: .

CDR3nt: TGCGCCAGCAGCCCGGGACTAGCGGGTCAAGAGACCCAGTACTTC
CDR3aa: CASSPGLAGQETQYF
v_gene: TRBV5-1
abundance: .
j_gene: TRBJ2-5
d_gene: TRBD2

CDR3nt: TGTGCCAGCAGCTTAGCCAGGGAGGACGAGCAGTACTTC
CDR3aa: CASSLAREDEQYF
v_gene: TRBV7-2
abundance: once
j_gene: TRBJ2-7
d_gene: .

CDR3nt: TGTGCCAGCAGCTCCTACCGGGACAGGGTTACCGGGGAGCTGTTTTTT
CDR3aa: CASSSYRDRVTGELFF
v_gene: TRBV5-4
abundance: .
j_gene: TRBJ2-2
d_gene: TRBD1

CDR3nt: TGTGCCAGCAGCTTGACAGGAGTCGAGCAGTACTTC
CDR3aa: CASSLTGVEQYF
v_gene: TRBV7-8
abundance: .
j_gene: TRBJ2-7
d_gene: .

CDR3nt: TGTGCCAGTAGTCTACATACGGGACAGGGCGGTGAAGCTTTCTTT
CDR3aa: CASSLHTGQGGEAFF
v_gene: TRBV19
abundance: .
j_gene: TRBJ1-1
d_gene: TRBD1

CDR3nt: TGTGCCAGCAGTTTTTGGTGGGCATCTACAACTAATGAAAAACTGTTTTTT
CDR3aa: CASSFWWASTTNEKLFF
v_gene: TRBV28
abundance: .
j_gene: TRBJ1-4
d_gene: .

CDR3nt: TGTGCCAGCAGGGGACAGGCTGAAGCTTTCTTT
CDR3aa: CASRGQAEAFF
v_gene: TRBV6-1
abundance: .
j_gene: TRBJ1-1
d_gene: TRBD1

CDR3nt: TGTGCCAGCAGCTTTCGCGGGGGGCCTCCAGATACGCAGTATTTT
CDR3aa: CASSFRGGPPDTQYF
v_gene: TRBV7-2
abundance: .
j_gene: TRBJ2-3
d_gene: TRBD2

CDR3nt: TGTGCCAGCAGTGAAAGCGGGCGATCCCGCGGGGGCTCCTACGAGCAGTACTTC
CDR3aa: CASSESGRSRGGSYEQYF
v_gene: TRBV25-1
abundance: .
j_gene: TRBJ2-7
d_gene: TRBD2

CDR3nt: TGTGCCAGCAGCTCGGGACAGGGCAAAACGGCTTTCTTT
CDR3aa: CASSSGQGKTAFF
v_gene: TRBV5-4
abundance: .
j_gene: TRBJ1-1
d_gene: TRBD1

CDR3nt: TGTGCTAGTGGTTGGAGAGGGACAGGGGACCCCTACGAGCAGTACTTC
CDR3aa: CASGWRGTGDPYEQYF
v_gene: TRBV12-5
abundance: once
j_gene: TRBJ2-7
d_gene: TRBD1

CDR3nt: TGTGCCAGTAGTACTCGCACAGATACGCAGTATTTT
CDR3aa: CASSTRTDTQYF
v_gene: TRBV19
abundance: .
j_gene: TRBJ2-3
d_gene: .

CDR3nt: TGTGCCAGCAGGCGACTAGCAACCGGGGAGCTGTTTTTT
CDR3aa: CASRRLATGELFF
v_gene: TRBV2
abundance: .
j_gene: TRBJ2-2
d_gene: TRBD2

CDR3nt: TGTGCCAGCAGATCCGGGACAGGGGGATCACCCCTCCACTTT
CDR3aa: CASRSGTGGSPLHF
v_gene: TRBV5-5
abundance: few
j_gene: TRBJ1-6
d_gene: TRBD1

CDR3nt: TGCGCCAGCAGCCCCTGGGACAGAAACACTGAAGCTTTCTTT
CDR3aa: CASSPWDRNTEAFF
v_gene: TRBV5-1
abundance: .
j_gene: TRBJ1-1
d_gene: TRBD1